This T cell receptor beta chain is from a study of blood T cell repertoires in COVID-19. Germline CDR1 SGHTA, CDR2 FQGNSA. V was clipped by 5 bases and J by 1 base; unmatched bases: 8. The CDR3 is 17 residues long. Assay used: immunoSEQ multiplex PCR; TCRdb lists only in-frame clones, some missing. The sample carries about 170,000 clones, roughly 85% recorded once. This receptor was identified in a human donor with acute or convalescent COVID-19. The donor label of this sample is uncertain. Sequences were obtained from peripheral blood. The chain couples TRBV7-2 to TRBJ2-6; 7 bases are shared with TRBD1. CDR3 loop: CASSPPGQRSGANVLTF. The CDR3 DNA sequence: TGTGCCAGCAGCCCCCCGGGACAGCGTTCTGGGGCCAACGTCCTGACTTTC.